This record covers a single TCR beta chain. Its antigen remains unknown. These data originate in a study of identical twins. Overall study results and limits: Invariant MAIT and iNKT cells could partly confound zero-insertion analyses.

TCRdb reprocessed the 5' RACE reads with MiXCR, giving one entry per CDR3 protein. The table includes roughly 1.6 million distinct CDR3 sequences, about 31% detected once. The V gene's germline CDR1 is MNHNS and CDR2 SASEGT. This CDR3 has 18 residues. Between the trimmed V and J ends, which lost 6 bases and 0 bases, there was a span of 18 bases. The sequenced material came from cord blood. The sequence was obtained from a newborn girl in good health. The chain has TRBV6-1 and TRBJ1-6; a weak D match, TRBD1 (5 bases). In nucleotides, the CDR3 is TGTGCCAGCAGGAAACGGGACCGGATGAGCTCCTATAATTCACCCCTCCACTTT. Amino acids: CASRKRDRMSSYNSPLHF.